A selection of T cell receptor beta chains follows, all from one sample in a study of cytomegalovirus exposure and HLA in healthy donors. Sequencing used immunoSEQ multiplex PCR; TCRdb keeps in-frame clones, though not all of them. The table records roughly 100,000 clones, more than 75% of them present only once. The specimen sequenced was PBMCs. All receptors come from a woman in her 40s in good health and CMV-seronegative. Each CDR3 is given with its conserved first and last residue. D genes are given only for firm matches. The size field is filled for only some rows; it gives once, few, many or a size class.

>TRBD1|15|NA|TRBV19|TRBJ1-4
TGTGCCAGTAGTCCCGGGACAGATTATAATGAAAAACTGTTTTTT
CASSPGTDYNEKLFF
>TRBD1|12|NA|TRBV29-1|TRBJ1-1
TGCAGCGTTGGGACAGGGAGAACTGAAGCTTTCTTT
CSVGTGRTEAFF
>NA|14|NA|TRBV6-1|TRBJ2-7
TGTGCCAGCAGACCGACAGCCTACACCTACGAGCAGTACTTC
CASRPTAYTYEQYF
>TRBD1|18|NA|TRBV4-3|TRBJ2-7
TGCGCCAGCAGCCAAGAGGATATACGGGACAGGGGCGCCTACGAGCAGTACTTC
CASSQEDIRDRGAYEQYF
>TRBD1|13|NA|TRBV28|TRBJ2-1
TGTGCCAGCAGCAAACAGGGGGCCAATGAGCAGTTCTTC
CASSKQGANEQFF
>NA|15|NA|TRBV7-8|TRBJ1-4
TGTGCCAGCAGCCGAAACCCGCCGGTCAATGAAAAACTGTTTTTT
CASSRNPPVNEKLFF
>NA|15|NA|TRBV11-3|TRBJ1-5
TGTGCCAGCACCCCGTTAGCAGATAGCAATCAGCCCCAGCATTTT
CASTPLADSNQPQHF
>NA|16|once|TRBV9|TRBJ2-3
TGTGCCAGCAGCGTAGAACCAGGGATACATGGGGATACGCAGTATTTT
CASSVEPGIHGDTQYF
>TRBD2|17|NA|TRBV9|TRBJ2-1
TGTGCCAGCAGCGTAGATTCTAGCGGGAGAGTTTATGCTGAGCAGTTCTTC
CASSVDSSGRVYAEQFF
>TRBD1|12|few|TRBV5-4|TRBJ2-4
TGTGCCAGCAGTTACAGGACAGGGAGACCTTACTTC
CASSYRTGRPYF
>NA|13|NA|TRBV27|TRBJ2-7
TGTGCCAGCTCCGCGGGTGGAGCCTACGAGCAGTACTTC
CASSAGGAYEQYF
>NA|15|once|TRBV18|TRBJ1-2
TGTGCCAGCTCACCAAGGTCTACGCAGGGGTATGGCTACACCTTC
CASSPRSTQGYGYTF
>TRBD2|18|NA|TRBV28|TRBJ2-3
TGTGCCAGCAGTCGACTGGCGGCGGGACTAGCAATGCTAGATACGCAGTATTTT
CASSRLAAGLAMLDTQYF
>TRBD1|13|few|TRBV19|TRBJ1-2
TGTGCCACCCAAAAGACAGGGAACTATGGCTACACCTTC
CATQKTGNYGYTF
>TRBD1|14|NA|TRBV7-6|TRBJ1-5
TGTGCCAGCAGCCCCACAGGGGTGGTTCAGCCCCAGCATTTT
CASSPTGVVQPQHF
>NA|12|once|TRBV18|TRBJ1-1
TGTGCCTCCGGAAATCGGGACACTGAAGCTTTCTTT
CASGNRDTEAFF
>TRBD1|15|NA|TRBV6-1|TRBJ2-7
TGTGCCAGCAGGGTACGACAGGGTAGCTCCTACGAGCAGTACTTC
CASRVRQGSSYEQYF
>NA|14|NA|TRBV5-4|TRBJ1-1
TGTGCCAGCAGCTTGGGCAGGATGGGCACTGAAGCTTTCTTT
CASSLGRMGTEAFF
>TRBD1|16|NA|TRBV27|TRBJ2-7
TGTGCCAGCAGTCCGCGGACAGGCAGAACTCGCTACGAGCAGTACTTC
CASSPRTGRTRYEQYF
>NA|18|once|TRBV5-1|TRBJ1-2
TGCGCCAGCAGCTTGGAGTTTGGTGCAGGCTACCTTAACTATGGCTACACCTTC
CASSLEFGAGYLNYGYTF
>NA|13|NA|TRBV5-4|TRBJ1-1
TGTGCCAGCAGCTTCGGGGGAAACACTGAAGCTTTCTTT
CASSFGGNTEAFF
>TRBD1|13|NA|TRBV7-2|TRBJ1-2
TGTGCCAGCAGCTTGGACAGGGGGAATGGCTACACCTTC
CASSLDRGNGYTF
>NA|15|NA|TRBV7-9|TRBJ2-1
TGTGCCACCGATTCCGGTCTAAGTAGAAAAGATGAGCAGTTCTTC
CATDSGLSRKDEQFF
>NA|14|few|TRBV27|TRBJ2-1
TGTGCCAGCAGTCCCGGTAGCTCCTACAATGAGCAGTTCTTC
CASSPGSSYNEQFF
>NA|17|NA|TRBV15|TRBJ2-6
TGTGCCACCAGCAGAGAACCAGTCGCCTCTGGGGCCAACGTCCTGACTTTC
CATSREPVASGANVLTF
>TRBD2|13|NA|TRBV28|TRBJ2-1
TGTGCCAGCCGCGGACTAGCGGGAAATGAGCAGTTCTTC
CASRGLAGNEQFF
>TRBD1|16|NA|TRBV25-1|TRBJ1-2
TGTGCCAGCAGTGCATCACCGGGACAGGGGGCGAATGGCTACACCTTC
CASSASPGQGANGYTF
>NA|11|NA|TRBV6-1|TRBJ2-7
TGTGCCAGCAGTGATCGACTGCCGGGGTACTTC
CASSDRLPGYF
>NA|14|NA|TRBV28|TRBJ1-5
TGTGCCAGCAGTGACCCCGGGACACCAAAATCCCAGCATTTT
CASSDPGTPKSQHF
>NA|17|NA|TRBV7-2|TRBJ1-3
TGTGCCAGCAGCTTAAGGGGTGCGGGGGAATCTGGAAACACCATATATTTT
CASSLRGAGESGNTIYF
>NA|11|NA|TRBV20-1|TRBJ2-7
TGCAGTGCAGCCCCCCCCTTCGGGCAGTACTTC
CSAAPPFGQYF
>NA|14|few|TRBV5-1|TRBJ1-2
TGCGCCAGCAGCTTGGAAGGGGCTCTCTATGGCTACACCTTC
CASSLEGALYGYTF
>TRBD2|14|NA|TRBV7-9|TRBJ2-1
TGTGCCAGCAGCTCGCTAGCGGGACCCAATGAGCAGTTCTTC
CASSSLAGPNEQFF
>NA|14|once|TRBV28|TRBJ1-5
TGTGCCAGCAGTTGGACAGTTTCCAATCAGCCCCAGCATTTT
CASSWTVSNQPQHF
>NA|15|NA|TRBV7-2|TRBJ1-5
TGTGCCAGCAGCTTATCTGGCCGTACGCATCAGCCCCAGCATTTT
CASSLSGRTHQPQHF
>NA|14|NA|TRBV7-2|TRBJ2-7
TGTGCCAGCAGCTTAGGCGGTCCCTCCTACGAGCAGTACTTC
CASSLGGPSYEQYF
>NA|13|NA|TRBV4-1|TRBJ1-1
TGCGCCAGCAGCCAACCCCCTCGGACTGAAGCTTTCTTT
CASSQPPRTEAFF
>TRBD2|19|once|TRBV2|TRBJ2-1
TGTGCCAGCAGTGCGGGGCTTTTTAGCCCGACTAGCGGGGGGGATGAGCAGTTCTTC
CASSAGLFSPTSGGDEQFF
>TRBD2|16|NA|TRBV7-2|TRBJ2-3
TGTGCCAGCAGCCCTGGCTTAGGAGCGGGGGAAGATACGCAGTATTTT
CASSPGLGAGEDTQYF
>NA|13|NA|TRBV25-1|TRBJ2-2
TGTGCCAGCAGTGAACTTCTCGGCGGGGAGCTGTTTTTT
CASSELLGGELFF
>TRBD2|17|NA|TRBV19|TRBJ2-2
TGTGCCAGTAGTAGCCCCGGGACTAGTTGGGGCACCGGGGAGCTGTTTTTT
CASSSPGTSWGTGELFF
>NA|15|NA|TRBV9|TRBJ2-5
TGTGCCAGCAGCGTAGGGACAGCCACCCAAGAGACCCAGTACTTC
CASSVGTATQETQYF
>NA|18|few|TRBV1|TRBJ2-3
TGCACCAGCAGCCAAGACAACGGGACTAGCGGGTCAACAGATACGCAGTATTTT
CTSSQDNGTSGSTDTQYF
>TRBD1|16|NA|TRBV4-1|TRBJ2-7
TGCGCCAGCAGCCAGGAGCCACAGGGGTCACCCTACGAGCAGTACTTC
CASSQEPQGSPYEQYF
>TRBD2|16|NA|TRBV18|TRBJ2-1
TGTGCCAGCTCACCGATACGCGGGGCGGGAGGTAGTGAGCAGTTCTTC
CASSPIRGAGGSEQFF
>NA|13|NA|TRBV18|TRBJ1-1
TGTGCCAGCTCACCGAGTTGGGCCCCTGAAGCTTTCTTT
CASSPSWAPEAFF
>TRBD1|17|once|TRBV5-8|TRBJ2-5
TGTGCCAGCAGCCCCGGGACAGTGCTAACCCACCAAGAGACCCAGTACTTC
CASSPGTVLTHQETQYF
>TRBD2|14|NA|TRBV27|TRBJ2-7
TGTGCCAGCGGTACCGAGCGGGAAACCTACGAGCAGTACTTC
CASGTERETYEQYF
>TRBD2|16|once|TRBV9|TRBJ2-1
TGTGCCAGCAGCGTATTGCTCGGGGGGTCCTACAATGAGCAGTTCTTC
CASSVLLGGSYNEQFF
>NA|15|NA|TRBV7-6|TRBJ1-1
TGTGCCAGCAGCTACCAACAGACCCAATGGACTGAAGCTTTCTTT
CASSYQQTQWTEAFF
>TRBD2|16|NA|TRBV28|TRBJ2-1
TGTGCCAGCACCCCCATCGGGGGGGCGCGGTACAATGAGCAGTTCTTC
CASTPIGGARYNEQFF
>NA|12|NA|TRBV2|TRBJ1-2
TGTGCCAGCAGCCCCGAGATTTATGGCTACACCTTC
CASSPEIYGYTF
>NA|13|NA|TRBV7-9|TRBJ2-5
TGTGCCAGCAGCTTAGACTCCCAAGAGACCCAGTACTTC
CASSLDSQETQYF
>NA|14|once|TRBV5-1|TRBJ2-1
TGCGCCAGCAGCCTCCCCTTCAGTGACAATGAGCAGTTCTTC
CASSLPFSDNEQFF
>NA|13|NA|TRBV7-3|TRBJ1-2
TGTGCCAGCAGCTTAGAACCCTATAGCGGCTACACCTTC
CASSLEPYSGYTF